These 17 T cell receptor beta chains originate from one sample sequenced in a study of shared clonotypes between healthy human individuals. Generated by immunoSEQ multiplex PCR, the TCRdb table keeps only in-frame clones and is missing some. The data show approximately 2,000,000 clones, around 90% seen once. What was sequenced was naive CD4+ T cells from PBMCs. Stated subset: CD45RA+ positively selected. The source is a man aged 18 to 29 in good health. Some clones in this sample may be carry-over from other donors' samples.

The J gene is TRBJ2-1, the V gene TRBV5-1, with 16 bases aligning to TRBD2. Per germline, CDR1 SGHRS and CDR2 YFSETQ. Trimming at V came to 4 bases and at J to 7 bases, leaving 8 bases not matched to a gene. The CDR3 is 17 residues long. DNA for the CDR3: TGCGCCAGCAGCCAACCGGGACTAGCGGGAGGGGTAAATGAGCAGTTCTTC. Its protein product is CASSQPGLAGGVNEQFF.

V gene TRBV4-1 combines with J gene TRBJ2-7, with 8 bases lining up with TRBD1. CDR3 length equals 16 residues. V lost 1 base and J lost 3; bases outside the gene matches: 8. Germline lookup yields CDR1 MGHRA and CDR2 YSYEKL. DNA of the CDR3: TGCGCCAGCAGCCAAGCGACAGGGGCCGCCTTCTACGAGCAGTACTTC. It encodes CASSQATGAAFYEQYF.

CDR3 DNA: TGTGCCAGCAGCCGGACAGTCAATCAGCCCCAGCATTTT. It specifies CASSRTVNQPQHF. This chain connects TRBV27 to TRBJ1-5; maybe TRBD1 (6 bases). The germline CDR1 and CDR2 sequences are MNHEY and SMNVEV (reference sequence). Trimming took 6 bases from V and 3 from J, leaving 9 bases between them. The CDR3 length is 13 residues.

The chain carries TRBV5-4 and TRBJ2-2, with 11 bases lining up with TRBD2. The trim removed 4 bases at V and 6 bases at J, leaving 8 bases unmatched. This CDR3 contains 16 residues. Looked up from germline, CDR1 is SGHNT and CDR2 is YYREEE (reference sequence). As DNA, the CDR3 is TGTGCCAGCAGCACCCCCCTAGCGGGAGGACCCGGGGAGCTGTTTTTT. It specifies CASSTPLAGGPGELFF.

V and J are TRBV6-1 and TRBJ2-7; D is unclear. The germline V gene encodes CDR1 MNHNS and CDR2 SASEGT. The CDR3 contains 13 residues. Between the trimmed V and J ends, which lost 5 bases and 3 bases, there was a span of 11 bases. The CDR3 DNA follows: TGTGCCAGCAGTTGGCGGTACTACTACGAGCAGTACTTC. Translating gives CASSWRYYYEQYF.

The chain recombines TRBV28 with TRBJ2-1, with 10 bases lining up with TRBD2. Germline V lookup: CDR1 MDHEN, CDR2 SYDVKM. The J segment lost 6 bases and the V segment lost 6 bases, leaving 8 bases of the junction unmatched. CDR3 length equals 15 residues. CDR3 in amino acids: CASSASGSAVNEQFF. CDR3 nucleotides: TGTGCCAGCAGCGCTAGCGGGAGCGCCGTCAATGAGCAGTTCTTC.

CDR3 in amino acids: CASGLLTGDTQYF. The CDR3 DNA follows: TGTGCTAGTGGTTTGCTAACGGGGGATACGCAGTATTTT. V is TRBV12-5 and J is TRBJ2-3, with D perhaps matching TRBD2 (5 bases). V was shortened by 2 bases and J by 6 bases, with 9 bases between the two germline ends. This CDR3 has 13 residues. CDR1 and CDR2 from the germline V gene are LGHNT and FRNRAP.

CDR3 coding DNA: TGTGCCAGCAGCCCGAGACCCGTCTACAATGAGCAGTTCTTC. Translated, it gives CASSPRPVYNEQFF. The chain is built from TRBV28 and TRBJ2-1, with D unclear. The V gene lost 6 bases and the J gene lost 3 bases, with 12 bases spanning the gap. The CDR3 contains 14 residues. Germline V gene sequence: CDR1 MDHEN, CDR2 SYDVKM.

The chain couples TRBV27 to TRBJ1-5; 9 bases map to TRBD1. V gave up 4 bases and J gave up 4 bases; unmatched junction bases: 8. CDR1 and CDR2 from the germline V gene are MNHEY and SMNVEV (reference sequence). The CDR3 is 16 residues long. CDR3 coding DNA: TGTGCCAGCAGTTCATCAACCGGGACAGGGAATCAGCCCCAGCATTTT. Amino acids: CASSSSTGTGNQPQHF.

The chain carries TRBV6-5 and TRBJ2-7; 8 nucleotides match TRBD1. The germline gives CDR1 MNHEY, CDR2 SVGAGI. With V trimmed by 5 bases and J by 3 bases, 6 bases remained unmatched. This CDR3 is built from 14 residues. The CDR3 coding sequence is TGTGCCAGCAGTGCGGACAGGGAGTTCTACGAGCAGTACTTC. Translating gives CASSADREFYEQYF.

The V and J genes are TRBV4-2 and TRBJ1-4, with 7 positions matching TRBD1. The CDR3 is 17 residues long. V gave up 2 bases and J gave up 7 bases; unmatched junction bases: 13. From germline, CDR1 is LGHNA and CDR2 YNFKEQ. The CDR3 region has the DNA TGTGCCAGCAGCCAATCCCGAGGAGGGGGCGCGGGTGAAAAACTGTTTTTT. Its protein product is CASSQSRGGGAGEKLFF.

The genes are TRBV7-8 and TRBJ2-7; 7 nucleotides agree with TRBD2. The CDR3 runs 14 residues. After removal of 1 base from V and 2 bases from J, the junction contained 2 bases not matched to a gene. Germline-derived CDR1 and CDR2 are SGHVS and FQNEAQ. CDR3 nucleotides: TGTGCCAGCAGCTTAGGCGGGGGACCCTACGAGCAGTACTTC. Translated, it gives CASSLGGGPYEQYF. Filled out from reference TRBV7-8 and TRBJ2-7, the complete variable domain reads GAGVSQSPRYKVAKRGQDVALRCDPISGHVSLFWYQQALGQGPEFLTYFQNEAQLDKSGLPSDRFFAERPEGSVSTLKIQRTQQEDSAVYLCASSLGGGPYEQYFGPGTRLTVT.

The chain links TRBV19 to TRBJ2-7, with unresolved D. Per the germline V gene, CDR1 is LNHDA and CDR2 is SQIVND (reference sequence). This CDR3 comprises 15 residues. Deletions cut 0 bases from V and 3 bases from J, with 12 bases between. In DNA form, the CDR3 reads TGTGCCAGTAGTATAGATCTCCTAGTGGGCTACGAGCAGTACTTC. Its translation: CASSIDLLVGYEQYF.

Only one count was recorded for this clone. At the DNA level, this CDR3 is encoded by other sequences in the same sample as well. The chain combines TRBV5-1 with TRBJ2-1, with D unresolved. The CDR3 spans 11 residues. Trimming took 0 bases from V and 8 from J, leaving 3 bases between them. Germline V CDR1 and CDR2: SGHRS, YFSETQ. The DNA of the CDR3 is TGCGCCAGCAGCTTGGTGGATGAGCAGTTCTTC. This sequence encodes CASSLVDEQFF.

In this sample, this clone turned up once. The chain has TRBV19 and TRBJ2-7; 7 nucleotides align to TRBD1. The germline V gene has CDR1 LNHDA and CDR2 SQIVND (reference sequence). The V gene end was trimmed by 4 bases and the J gene end by 6 bases; junction bases not matched to a gene: 9. CDR3 length equals 14 residues. CDR3 region: CASSTRTGLLEQYF. The CDR3 DNA is TGTGCCAGTAGTACGCGGACAGGACTGCTCGAGCAGTACTTC.

V gene TRBV6-1 combines with J gene TRBJ2-7; 7 bases are shared with TRBD2. The germline V gene has CDR1 MNHNS and CDR2 SASEGT. J was trimmed by 3 bases and V by 5 bases; bases with no gene match: 10. The CDR3 covers 15 residues. The CDR3, as DNA: TGTGCCAGCAGTCAACCAAGGGGAGGGCTCTACGAGCAGTACTTC. It specifies CASSQPRGGLYEQYF.

This sequence joins TRBV4-1 and TRBJ2-3; 9 bases agree with TRBD2. The CDR3 length is 16 residues. Germline assignment: CDR1 MGHRA and CDR2 YSYEKL. The V gene end was trimmed by 1 base and the J gene end by 4 bases; junction bases not matched to a gene: 6. DNA for the CDR3: TGCGCCAGCAGCCAAGTGGGCGGGAGGGCCTCAGATACGCAGTATTTT. Protein sequence: CASSQVGGRASDTQYF.